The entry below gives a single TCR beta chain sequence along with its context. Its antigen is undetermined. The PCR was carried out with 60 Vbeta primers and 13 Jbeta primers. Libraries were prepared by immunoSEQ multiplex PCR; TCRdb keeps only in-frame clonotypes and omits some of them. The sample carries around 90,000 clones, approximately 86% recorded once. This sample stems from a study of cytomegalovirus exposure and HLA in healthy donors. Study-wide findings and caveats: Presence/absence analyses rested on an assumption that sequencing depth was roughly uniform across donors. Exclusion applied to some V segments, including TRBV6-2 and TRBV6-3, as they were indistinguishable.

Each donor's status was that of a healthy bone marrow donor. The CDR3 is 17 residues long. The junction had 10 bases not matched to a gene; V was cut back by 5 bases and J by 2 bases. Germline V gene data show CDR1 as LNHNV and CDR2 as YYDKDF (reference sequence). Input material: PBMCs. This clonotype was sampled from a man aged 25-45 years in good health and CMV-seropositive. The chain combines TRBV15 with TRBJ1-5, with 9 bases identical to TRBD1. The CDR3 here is CATSFLDRGDGNQPQHF. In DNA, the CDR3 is TGTGCCACCAGCTTCCTGGACAGGGGCGACGGCAATCAGCCCCAGCATTTT.